The clone carrying this TCR beta chain showed up just once. This specimen belongs to a study of technical replicates of blood from several donors. V lost 4 bases and J lost 3; bases outside the gene matches: 3. Germline V gene data show CDR1 as SGDLS and CDR2 as YYNGEE. The CDR3 sequence is 14 residues long. Produced via immunoSEQ multiplex PCR; TCRdb's table is partial and in-frame only. The sample has 55,000 to 75,000 clones; around 91% are singletons. V gene TRBV9 combines with J gene TRBJ2-3, with TRBD2 matching 9 bases. Sequences were obtained from PBMCs. The TCR originated in a human donor in good health. Some clones in this sample may be carry-over from other donors' samples. CDR3 bases: TGTGCCAGCAGCTTTAGCGGGAGAACAGATACGCAGTATTTT. This translates into CASSFSGRTDTQYF.